These T cell receptor beta chains were read from a single sample in a study of shared clonotypes between healthy human individuals. Generated by immunoSEQ multiplex PCR, the TCRdb table keeps only in-frame clones and is missing some. The sample lists over 850,000 clones, approximately 80% occurring once. Sequencing was done on a sample of memory CD4+ T cells from PBMCs. These receptors came from a man between 18 and 29 years old in good health. Some clones in this sample may be carry-over from other donors' samples. CDR3s include the opening cysteine and the closing phenylalanine or tryptophan. The D gene is left open where the match is weak. The size of a clone is reported for some rows only, either as once, few or many, or as a class for expanded clones.

D gene: TRBD2
clone size: NA
CDR3 length: 15
V gene: TRBV18
J gene: TRBJ2-4
CDR3 DNA: TGTGCCAGCTCACCCCCGCGGGAGGTCAAAAACATTCAGTACTTC
CDR3 protein: CASSPPREVKNIQYF

D gene: NA
clone size: NA
CDR3 length: 12
V gene: TRBV5-1
J gene: TRBJ1-1
CDR3 DNA: TGCGCCAGCAGCTTACCGGGCACTGAAGCTTTCTTT
CDR3 protein: CASSLPGTEAFF

D gene: NA
clone size: NA
CDR3 length: 13
V gene: TRBV2
J gene: TRBJ1-1
CDR3 DNA: TGTGCCAGGGACCTGAGGGGAAACACTGAAGCTTTCTTT
CDR3 protein: CARDLRGNTEAFF

D gene: TRBD1
clone size: NA
CDR3 length: 13
V gene: TRBV2
J gene: TRBJ1-2
CDR3 DNA: TGTGCCAGCAGTGAAGGATGGGACAGGGGTACCACCTTC
CDR3 protein: CASSEGWDRGTTF

D gene: NA
clone size: NA
CDR3 length: 13
V gene: TRBV5-1
J gene: TRBJ1-4
CDR3 DNA: TGCGCCAGCAGCTTGAGGTCATATGCAAAACTGTTTTTT
CDR3 protein: CASSLRSYAKLFF

D gene: NA
clone size: NA
CDR3 length: 10
V gene: TRBV11-3
J gene: TRBJ2-7
CDR3 DNA: TGTGCCAGCAGCTTCCCCGAGCAGTACTTC
CDR3 protein: CASSFPEQYF

D gene: TRBD2
clone size: NA
CDR3 length: 18
V gene: TRBV7-2
J gene: TRBJ2-6
CDR3 DNA: TGTGCCAGCAGCCTAAGGACTAGTCGGGGCTCTGGGGCCAACGTCCTGACTTTC
CDR3 protein: CASSLRTSRGSGANVLTF

D gene: TRBD1
clone size: NA
CDR3 length: 13
V gene: TRBV28
J gene: TRBJ1-2
CDR3 DNA: TGTGCCAGCAGAGAAGCAGGGGGGCATGGCTACACCTTC
CDR3 protein: CASREAGGHGYTF

D gene: TRBD2
clone size: few
CDR3 length: 14
V gene: TRBV28
J gene: TRBJ2-1
CDR3 DNA: TGTGCCAGCAGTACTAGCGGACTATACAATGAGCAGTTCTTC
CDR3 protein: CASSTSGLYNEQFF

D gene: NA
clone size: once
CDR3 length: 12
V gene: TRBV7-9
J gene: TRBJ2-5
CDR3 DNA: TGTGCCAGCAGCCGGGACGAAGAGACCCAGTACTTC
CDR3 protein: CASSRDEETQYF

D gene: NA
clone size: NA
CDR3 length: 15
V gene: TRBV28
J gene: TRBJ1-1
CDR3 DNA: TGTGCCAGCTCACATGGGGGGGGGCTGAACACTGAAGCTTTCTTT
CDR3 protein: CASSHGGGLNTEAFF

D gene: TRBD2
clone size: NA
CDR3 length: 16
V gene: TRBV5-4
J gene: TRBJ2-1
CDR3 DNA: TGTGCCAGCAGCGCCCGAATAGCGGGAGGGCACAATGAGCAGTTCTTC
CDR3 protein: CASSARIAGGHNEQFF

D gene: NA
clone size: many
CDR3 length: 15
V gene: TRBV5-6
J gene: TRBJ1-2
CDR3 DNA: TGTGCCAGCAGCTTGGTGGGTGCAGGGGAGGAGGGCTACACCTTC
CDR3 protein: CASSLVGAGEEGYTF

D gene: TRBD1
clone size: few
CDR3 length: 14
V gene: TRBV29-1
J gene: TRBJ1-1
CDR3 DNA: TGCAGCGTTGTAGCTCAGGGGGCTTGGACTGAAGCTTTCTTT
CDR3 protein: CSVVAQGAWTEAFF

D gene: TRBD1
clone size: NA
CDR3 length: 15
V gene: TRBV28
J gene: TRBJ1-2
CDR3 DNA: TGTGCCAGCGGTGGTAGGGACAGAGTTAACTATGGCTACACCTTC
CDR3 protein: CASGGRDRVNYGYTF

D gene: NA
clone size: NA
CDR3 length: 15
V gene: TRBV9
J gene: TRBJ2-1
CDR3 DNA: TGTGCCAGCAGCGTAGAATTAGGCTCCTACAATGAGCAGTTCTTC
CDR3 protein: CASSVELGSYNEQFF

D gene: NA
clone size: NA
CDR3 length: 15
V gene: TRBV28
J gene: TRBJ2-7
CDR3 DNA: TGTGCCAGCAGTGGCGCGGGTTTCACCTCCTACGAGCAGTACTTC
CDR3 protein: CASSGAGFTSYEQYF

D gene: NA
clone size: NA
CDR3 length: 15
V gene: TRBV6-5
J gene: TRBJ1-5
CDR3 DNA: TGTGCCAGCAGGTCGCCGGGAAGGGGCAATCAGCCCCAGCATTTT
CDR3 protein: CASRSPGRGNQPQHF

D gene: TRBD1
clone size: NA
CDR3 length: 15
V gene: TRBV6-6
J gene: TRBJ1-4
CDR3 DNA: TGTGCCAGCAGTAAGGATCCAGGGGGCCCTGAAAAACTGTTTTTT
CDR3 protein: CASSKDPGGPEKLFF

D gene: TRBD1
clone size: NA
CDR3 length: 16
V gene: TRBV6-6
J gene: TRBJ2-1
CDR3 DNA: TGTGCCAGCGCCCAACCGGGGGACAGGAAACACAATGAGCAGTTCTTC
CDR3 protein: CASAQPGDRKHNEQFF

D gene: NA
clone size: few
CDR3 length: 13
V gene: TRBV5-1
J gene: TRBJ2-3
CDR3 DNA: TGCGCCAGCACTGTGGGGAGCACAGATACGCAGTATTTT
CDR3 protein: CASTVGSTDTQYF

D gene: NA
clone size: NA
CDR3 length: 14
V gene: TRBV6-1
J gene: TRBJ1-2
CDR3 DNA: TGTGCCAGCAAAGCACCTGGACAGCTCTATGGCTACACCTTC
CDR3 protein: CASKAPGQLYGYTF

D gene: TRBD1
clone size: NA
CDR3 length: 14
V gene: TRBV7-9
J gene: TRBJ1-2
CDR3 DNA: TGTGCCAGCAGCTTGGGGGACAGGGAACATGGCTACACCTTC
CDR3 protein: CASSLGDREHGYTF

D gene: NA
clone size: few
CDR3 length: 17
V gene: TRBV7-8
J gene: TRBJ2-4
CDR3 DNA: TGTGCCAGCAGCTTAGGGGGTAGGGCCCTAGCCAAAAACATTCAGTACTTC
CDR3 protein: CASSLGGRALAKNIQYF

D gene: NA
clone size: NA
CDR3 length: 15
V gene: TRBV7-2
J gene: TRBJ1-1
CDR3 DNA: TGTGCCAGCAGCTTAATTCGGGGCGGGGGCACTGAAGCTTTCTTT
CDR3 protein: CASSLIRGGGTEAFF

D gene: TRBD2
clone size: NA
CDR3 length: 21
V gene: TRBV7-3
J gene: TRBJ2-2
CDR3 DNA: TGTGCCAGCAGCTTAACCTCCGGGACTAGCTCTATAAGTACGAACACCGGGGAGCTGTTTTTT
CDR3 protein: CASSLTSGTSSISTNTGELFF

D gene: TRBD2
clone size: NA
CDR3 length: 17
V gene: TRBV7-3
J gene: TRBJ2-1
CDR3 DNA: TGTGCCAGCAGCTTACTTGGTAGCGGGAGCTCCTACAATGAGCAGTTCTTC
CDR3 protein: CASSLLGSGSSYNEQFF

D gene: NA
clone size: NA
CDR3 length: 17
V gene: TRBV7-6
J gene: TRBJ2-3
CDR3 DNA: TGTGCCAGCAGTTTACTCTGGCGGCGTGCTAGCACAGATACGCAGTATTTT
CDR3 protein: CASSLLWRRASTDTQYF

D gene: TRBD2
clone size: NA
CDR3 length: 17
V gene: TRBV18
J gene: TRBJ2-1
CDR3 DNA: TGTGCCAGCGCCCAATGGCCGGGACTAGCGGGAGTTAATGAGCAGTTCTTC
CDR3 protein: CASAQWPGLAGVNEQFF

D gene: NA
clone size: few
CDR3 length: 12
V gene: TRBV7-9
J gene: TRBJ1-3
CDR3 DNA: TGTGCCAGCAGCGGATCTGGAAACACCATATATTTT
CDR3 protein: CASSGSGNTIYF

D gene: NA
clone size: NA
CDR3 length: 14
V gene: TRBV6-4
J gene: TRBJ2-3
CDR3 DNA: TGTGCCAGCAGTGACTCGAGGGAAACAGATACGCAGTATTTT
CDR3 protein: CASSDSRETDTQYF

D gene: NA
clone size: NA
CDR3 length: 11
V gene: TRBV5-3
J gene: TRBJ1-1
CDR3 DNA: TGTGCCAGAAGCTCTGATTGGGGGGCTTTCTTT
CDR3 protein: CARSSDWGAFF

D gene: NA
clone size: NA
CDR3 length: 13
V gene: TRBV18
J gene: TRBJ2-7
CDR3 DNA: TGTGCCAGCTCAGTTACAGCGTCCTACGAGCAGTACTTC
CDR3 protein: CASSVTASYEQYF

D gene: NA
clone size: NA
CDR3 length: 12
V gene: TRBV23-1
J gene: TRBJ2-7
CDR3 DNA: TGCGCCAGTGGACCAGGCCACTACGAGCAGTACTTC
CDR3 protein: CASGPGHYEQYF

D gene: NA
clone size: NA
CDR3 length: 15
V gene: TRBV6-5
J gene: TRBJ1-1
CDR3 DNA: TGTGCCAGCAAGAGAGCCAGAGGGATGAACACTGAAGCTTTCTTT
CDR3 protein: CASKRARGMNTEAFF

D gene: NA
clone size: NA
CDR3 length: 17
V gene: TRBV5-1
J gene: TRBJ2-2
CDR3 DNA: TGCGCCAGCAGCTTGGCGCTGACCAGGAGAAACACCGGGGAGCTGTTTTTT
CDR3 protein: CASSLALTRRNTGELFF

D gene: NA
clone size: NA
CDR3 length: 14
V gene: TRBV5-4
J gene: TRBJ2-7
CDR3 DNA: TGTGCCAGCAGCCCGCGTTGGCCTGTGTACGAGCAGTACTTC
CDR3 protein: CASSPRWPVYEQYF

D gene: NA
clone size: NA
CDR3 length: 15
V gene: TRBV7-8
J gene: TRBJ2-7
CDR3 DNA: TGTGCCAGCAGCCTCTCGACGGGGAAGGCCTACGAGCAGTACTTC
CDR3 protein: CASSLSTGKAYEQYF

D gene: NA
clone size: NA
CDR3 length: 15
V gene: TRBV9
J gene: TRBJ1-2
CDR3 DNA: TGTGCCAGCAGCGTAGGGCGACAGCATGACTATGGCTACACCTTC
CDR3 protein: CASSVGRQHDYGYTF

D gene: TRBD2
clone size: NA
CDR3 length: 12
V gene: TRBV10-3
J gene: TRBJ2-7
CDR3 DNA: TGTGCCATCAATAGCGGGAGTTACGAGCAGTACTTC
CDR3 protein: CAINSGSYEQYF

D gene: NA
clone size: NA
CDR3 length: 12
V gene: TRBV2
J gene: TRBJ2-7
CDR3 DNA: TGTGCCAGCAGTGAAGCGGCGGCGGTCCTGGACTTC
CDR3 protein: CASSEAAAVLDF